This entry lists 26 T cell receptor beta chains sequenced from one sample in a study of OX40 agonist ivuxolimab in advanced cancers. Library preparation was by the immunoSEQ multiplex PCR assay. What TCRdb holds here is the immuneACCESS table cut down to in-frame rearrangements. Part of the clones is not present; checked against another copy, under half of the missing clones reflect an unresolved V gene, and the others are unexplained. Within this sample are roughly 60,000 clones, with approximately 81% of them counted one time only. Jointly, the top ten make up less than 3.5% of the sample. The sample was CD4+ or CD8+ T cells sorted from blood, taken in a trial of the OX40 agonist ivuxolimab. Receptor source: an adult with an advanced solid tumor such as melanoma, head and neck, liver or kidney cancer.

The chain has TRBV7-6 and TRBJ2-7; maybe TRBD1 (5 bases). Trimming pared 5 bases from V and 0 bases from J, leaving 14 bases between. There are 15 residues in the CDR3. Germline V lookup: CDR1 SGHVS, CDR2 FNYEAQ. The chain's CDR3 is CASSLTTESSYEQYF. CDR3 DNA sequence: TGTGCCAGCAGCCTAACGACAGAGAGCTCCTACGAGCAGTACTTC. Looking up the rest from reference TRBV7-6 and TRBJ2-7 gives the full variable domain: GAGVSQSPRYKVTKRGQDVALRCDPISGHVSLYWYRQALGQGPEFLTYFNYEAQQDKSGLPNDRFSAERPEGSISTLTIQRTEQRDSAMYRCASSLTTESSYEQYFGPGTRLTVT.

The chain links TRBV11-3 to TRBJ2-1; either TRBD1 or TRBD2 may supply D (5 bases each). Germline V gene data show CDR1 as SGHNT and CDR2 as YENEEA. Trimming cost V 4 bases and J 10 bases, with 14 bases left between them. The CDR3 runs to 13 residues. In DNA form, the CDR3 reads TGTGCCAGCAGCTCAACTAGGGGTATCGAGCAGTTCTTC. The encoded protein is CASSSTRGIEQFF.

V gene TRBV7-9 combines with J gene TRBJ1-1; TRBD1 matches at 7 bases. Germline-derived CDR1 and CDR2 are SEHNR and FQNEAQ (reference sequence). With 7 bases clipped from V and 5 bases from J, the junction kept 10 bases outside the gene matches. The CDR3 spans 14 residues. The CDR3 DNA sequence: TGTGCCAGCAACCCATCGGACAGGTGGACTGAAGCTTTCTTT. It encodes CASNPSDRWTEAFF.

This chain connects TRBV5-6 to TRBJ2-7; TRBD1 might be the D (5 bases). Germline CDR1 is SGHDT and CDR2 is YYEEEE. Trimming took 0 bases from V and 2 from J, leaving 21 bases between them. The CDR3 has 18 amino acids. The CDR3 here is CASSLDQGRALAPYEQYF. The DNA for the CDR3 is TGTGCCAGCAGCTTGGATCAGGGCCGGGCGTTGGCGCCCTACGAGCAGTACTTC.

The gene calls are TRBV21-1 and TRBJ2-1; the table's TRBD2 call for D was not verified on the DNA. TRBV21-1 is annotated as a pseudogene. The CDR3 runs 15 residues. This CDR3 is CASRGSSVPGEGQFF. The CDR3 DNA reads TGTGCCAGCAGAGGTTCGTCGGTACCTGGGGAGGGGCAGTTCTTC.

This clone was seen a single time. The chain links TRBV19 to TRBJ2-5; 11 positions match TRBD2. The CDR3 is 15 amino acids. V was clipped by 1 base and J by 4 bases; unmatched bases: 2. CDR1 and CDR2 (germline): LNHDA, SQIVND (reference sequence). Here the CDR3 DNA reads TGTGCCAGTAGTATAGGGGGGACTAGCGGAGAGACCCAGTACTTC. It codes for CASSIGGTSGETQYF.

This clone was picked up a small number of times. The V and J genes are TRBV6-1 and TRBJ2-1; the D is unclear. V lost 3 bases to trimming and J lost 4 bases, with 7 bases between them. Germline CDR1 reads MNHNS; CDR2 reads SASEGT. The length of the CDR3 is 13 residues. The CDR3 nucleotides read TGTGCCAGCAGTGAGTTAAGTTACAATGAGCAGTTCTTC. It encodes CASSELSYNEQFF.

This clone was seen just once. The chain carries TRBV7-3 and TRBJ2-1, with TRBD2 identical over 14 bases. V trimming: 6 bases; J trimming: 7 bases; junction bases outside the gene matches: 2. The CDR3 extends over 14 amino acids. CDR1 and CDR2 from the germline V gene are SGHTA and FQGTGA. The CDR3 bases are TGTGCCAGCAGGACTAGCGGGGGGGCGAATGAGCAGTTCTTC. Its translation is CASRTSGGANEQFF. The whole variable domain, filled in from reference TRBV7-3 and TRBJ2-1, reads GAGVSQTPSNKVTEKGKYVELRCDPISGHTALYWYRQSLGQGPEFLIYFQGTGAADDSGLPNDRFFAVRPEGSVSTLKIQRTERGDSAVYLCASRTSGGANEQFFGPGTRLTVL.

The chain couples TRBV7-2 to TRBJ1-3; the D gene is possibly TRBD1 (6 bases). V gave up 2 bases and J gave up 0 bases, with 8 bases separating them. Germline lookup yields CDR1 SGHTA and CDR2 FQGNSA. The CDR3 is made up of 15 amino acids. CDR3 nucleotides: TGTGCCAGCAGCTTATCACAGGGCTCTGGAAACACCATATATTTT. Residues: CASSLSQGSGNTIYF.

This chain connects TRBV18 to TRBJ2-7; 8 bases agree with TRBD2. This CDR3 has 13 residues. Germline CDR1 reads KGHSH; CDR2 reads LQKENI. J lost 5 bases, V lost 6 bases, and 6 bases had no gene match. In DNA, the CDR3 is TGTGCCAGCTCGAGCGGGAGTAAGAACGAGCAGTACTTC. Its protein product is CASSSGSKNEQYF.

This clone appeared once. CDR3 sequence reads: CASSLDGTGLNEQFF. The CDR3 DNA sequence: TGTGCCAGCAGCTTAGACGGGACAGGCTTGAATGAGCAGTTCTTC. The chain has TRBV11-3 and TRBJ2-1, with TRBD1 matching over 8 bases. The CDR3 spans 15 residues. V lost 0 bases, J lost 7 bases, and 5 bases stayed unmatched. CDR1 SGHNT and CDR2 YENEEA come from the germline V gene.

The CDR3 bases are TGTGCCAGCAGCTTGGCCCCCTGGCATGAGCAGTTCTTC. Encoded protein: CASSLAPWHEQFF. The chain joins TRBV5-4 to TRBJ2-1; D is ambiguous. Germline V gene data show CDR1 as SGHNT and CDR2 as YYREEE (reference sequence). The CDR3 is 13 amino acids. The germline V and J ends were trimmed by 0 bases and 8 bases, with 9 bases remaining between them.

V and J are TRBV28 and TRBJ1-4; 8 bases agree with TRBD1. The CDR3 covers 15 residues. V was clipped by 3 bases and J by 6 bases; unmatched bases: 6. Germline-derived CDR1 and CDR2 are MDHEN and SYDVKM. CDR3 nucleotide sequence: TGTGCCAGCAGTTTTCAACAGGGGGAGGATGAAAAACTGTTTTTT. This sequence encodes CASSFQQGEDEKLFF.

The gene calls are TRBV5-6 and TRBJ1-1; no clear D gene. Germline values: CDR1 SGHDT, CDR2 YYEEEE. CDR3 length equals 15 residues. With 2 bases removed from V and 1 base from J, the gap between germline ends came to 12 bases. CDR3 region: CASSFGVDGNTEAFF. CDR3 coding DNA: TGTGCCAGCAGCTTCGGGGTAGATGGGAACACTGAAGCTTTCTTT.

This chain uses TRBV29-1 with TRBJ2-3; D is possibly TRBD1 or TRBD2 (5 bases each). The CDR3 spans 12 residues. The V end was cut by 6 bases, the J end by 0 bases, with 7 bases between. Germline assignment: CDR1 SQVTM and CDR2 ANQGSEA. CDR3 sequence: CSVRDSTDTQYF. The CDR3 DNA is TGCAGCGTCCGGGACAGCACAGATACGCAGTATTTT.

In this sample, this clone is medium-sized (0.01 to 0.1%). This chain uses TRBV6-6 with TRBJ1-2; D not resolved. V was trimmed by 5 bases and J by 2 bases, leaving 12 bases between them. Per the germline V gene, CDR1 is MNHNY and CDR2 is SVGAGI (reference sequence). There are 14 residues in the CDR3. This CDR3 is CASSPLERNYGYTF. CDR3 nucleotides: TGTGCCAGCAGTCCCCTCGAGCGCAACTATGGCTACACCTTC.

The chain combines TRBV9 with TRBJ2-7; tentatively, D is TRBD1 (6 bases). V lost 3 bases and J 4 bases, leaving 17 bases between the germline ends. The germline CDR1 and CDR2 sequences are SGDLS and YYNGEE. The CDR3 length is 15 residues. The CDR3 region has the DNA TGTGCCAGCAGCGCCCACCCGGACAGCACATACGAGCAGTACTTC. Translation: CASSAHPDSTYEQYF.

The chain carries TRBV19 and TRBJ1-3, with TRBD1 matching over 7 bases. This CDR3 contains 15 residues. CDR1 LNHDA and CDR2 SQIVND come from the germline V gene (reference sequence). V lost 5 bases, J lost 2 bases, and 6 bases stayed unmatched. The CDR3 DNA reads TGTGCCAGTAGTGCTGAGACAGGGCCTGGAAACACCATATATTTT. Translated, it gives CASSAETGPGNTIYF.

The CDR3 region is CASSLGQGAWGYGYTF. CDR3 coding DNA: TGCGCCAGCAGCCTTGGACAGGGGGCCTGGGGCTATGGCTACACCTTC. The chain has TRBV4-1 and TRBJ1-2, with TRBD1 identical over 11 bases. This CDR3 region has 16 residues. Trimming removed 4 bases from V and 4 bases from J; junction bases left unmatched: 8. The germline gives CDR1 MGHRA, CDR2 YSYEKL.

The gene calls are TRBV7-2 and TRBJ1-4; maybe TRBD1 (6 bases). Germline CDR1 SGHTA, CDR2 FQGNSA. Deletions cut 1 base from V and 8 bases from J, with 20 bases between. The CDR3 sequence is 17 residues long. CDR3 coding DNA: TGTGCCAGCAGCTTAGGGGCGGGTGGCAGGGGCATGGAAAAACTGTTTTTT. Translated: CASSLGAGGRGMEKLFF.

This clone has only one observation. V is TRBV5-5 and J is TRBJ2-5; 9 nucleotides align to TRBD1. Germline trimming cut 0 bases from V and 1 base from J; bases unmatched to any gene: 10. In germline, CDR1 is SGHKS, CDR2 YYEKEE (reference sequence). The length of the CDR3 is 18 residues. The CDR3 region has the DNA TGTGCCAGCAGCTTGGGGACAGGGGCTTCGCACCTCCAAGAGACCCAGTACTTC. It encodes CASSLGTGASHLQETQYF.

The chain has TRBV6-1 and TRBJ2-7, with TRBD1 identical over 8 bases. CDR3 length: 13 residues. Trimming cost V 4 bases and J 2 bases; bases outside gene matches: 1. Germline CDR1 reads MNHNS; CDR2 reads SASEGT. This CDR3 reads CASSADRAYEQYF. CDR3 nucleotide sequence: TGTGCCAGCAGTGCGGACAGGGCCTACGAGCAGTACTTC.

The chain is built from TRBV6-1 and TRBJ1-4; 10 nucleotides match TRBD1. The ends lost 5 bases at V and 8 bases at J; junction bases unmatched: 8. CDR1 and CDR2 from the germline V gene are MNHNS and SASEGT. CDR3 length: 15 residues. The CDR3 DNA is TGTGCCAGCAGTCGCCGACAGGGGGCGCAAGAAAAACTGTTTTTT. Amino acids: CASSRRQGAQEKLFF.

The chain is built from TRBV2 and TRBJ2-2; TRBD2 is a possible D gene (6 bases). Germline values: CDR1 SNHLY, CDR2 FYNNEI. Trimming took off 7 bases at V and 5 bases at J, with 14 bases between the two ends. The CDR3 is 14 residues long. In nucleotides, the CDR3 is TGTGCCAGCAACCTCCGGGAGCTGACCGGGGAGCTGTTTTTT. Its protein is CASNLRELTGELFF.

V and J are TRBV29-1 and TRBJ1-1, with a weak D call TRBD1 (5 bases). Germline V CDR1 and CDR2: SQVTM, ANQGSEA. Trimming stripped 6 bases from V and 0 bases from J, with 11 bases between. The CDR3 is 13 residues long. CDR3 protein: CSVETAMNTEAFF. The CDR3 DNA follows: TGCAGCGTAGAGACAGCCATGAACACTGAAGCTTTCTTT.

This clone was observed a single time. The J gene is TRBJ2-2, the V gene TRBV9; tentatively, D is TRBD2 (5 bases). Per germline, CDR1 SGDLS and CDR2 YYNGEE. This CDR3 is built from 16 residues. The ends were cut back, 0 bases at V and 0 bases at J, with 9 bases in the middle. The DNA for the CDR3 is TGTGCCAGCAGCGTAGCAGCTAGCCCGAACACCGGGGAGCTGTTTTTT. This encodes CASSVAASPNTGELFF.